This T cell receptor (beta chain) stems from a study of T cell changes during pregnancy in multiple sclerosis. Method: immunoSEQ multiplex PCR; TCRdb's copy keeps in-frame clones and lacks some. Seen here are 7,500 to 9,500 clones, 80% to 90% observed once, and the top ten hold roughly 5.4%. Per the germline V gene, CDR1 is SEHNR and CDR2 is FQNEAQ (reference sequence). V shed 5 bases, J shed 4 bases, and the junction held 9 bases outside the gene matches. The CDR3 loop spans 17 amino acids. The starting material was CD8+ T cells from peripheral blood mononuclear cells, obtained in the first trimester of pregnancy. This receptor was taken from a female donor in good health, enrolled as a control in a pregnancy study. This sequence joins TRBV7-9 and TRBJ2-2; TRBD2 matches 11 bases. CDR3: CASSLLAGGQGTGELFF. The CDR3 region has the DNA TGTGCCAGCAGCCTTTTAGCGGGGGGGCAAGGCACCGGGGAGCTGTTTTTT. The whole variable domain, remainder taken from reference TRBV7-9 and TRBJ2-2, is DTGVSQNPRHKITKRGQNVTFRCDPISEHNRLYWYRQTLGQGPEFLTYFQNEAQLEKSRLLSDRFSAERPKGSFSTLEIQRTEQGDSAMYLCASSLLAGGQGTGELFFGEGSRLTVL.